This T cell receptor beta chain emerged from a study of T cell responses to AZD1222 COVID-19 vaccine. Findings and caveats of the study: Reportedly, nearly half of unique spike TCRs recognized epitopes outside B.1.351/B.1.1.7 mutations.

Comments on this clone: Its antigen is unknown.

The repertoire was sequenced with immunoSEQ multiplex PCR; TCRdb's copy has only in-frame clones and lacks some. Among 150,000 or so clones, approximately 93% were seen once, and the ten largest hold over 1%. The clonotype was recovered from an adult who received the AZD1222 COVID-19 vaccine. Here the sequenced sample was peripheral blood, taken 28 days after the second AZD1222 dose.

CDR3: CASSSGGTGWAYEQYF. CDR3 nucleotide sequence: TGCGCCAGCAGCTCTGGGGGTACAGGGTGGGCCTACGAGCAGTACTTC. The chain links TRBV5-1 to TRBJ2-7; D perhaps matches TRBD1 (6 bases). Germline CDR1 reads SGHRS; CDR2 reads YFSETQ. Trimming removed 3 bases from V and 2 bases from J, with 18 bases in between. The CDR3 length is 16 residues.